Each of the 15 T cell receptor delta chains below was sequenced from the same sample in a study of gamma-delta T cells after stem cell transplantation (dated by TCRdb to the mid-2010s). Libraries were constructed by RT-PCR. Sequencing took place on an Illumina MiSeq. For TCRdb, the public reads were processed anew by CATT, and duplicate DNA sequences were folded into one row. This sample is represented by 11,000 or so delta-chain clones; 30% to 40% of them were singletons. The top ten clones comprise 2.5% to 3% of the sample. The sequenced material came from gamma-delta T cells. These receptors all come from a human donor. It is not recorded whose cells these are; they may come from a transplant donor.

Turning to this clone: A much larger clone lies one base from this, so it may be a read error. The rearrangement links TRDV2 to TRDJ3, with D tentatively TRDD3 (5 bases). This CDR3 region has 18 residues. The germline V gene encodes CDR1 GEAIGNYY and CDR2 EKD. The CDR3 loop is CACDTVGASSWDTRKMFF. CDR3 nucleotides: TGTGCCTGTGACACCGTGGGAGCAAGCTCCTGGGACACCCGAAAGATGTTTTTC.

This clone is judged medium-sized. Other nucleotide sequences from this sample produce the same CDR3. CDR3 sequence: CAASALRFLPARGGLLTDKLIF. CDR3 DNA sequence: TGTGCAGCAAGCGCGCTCCGCTTCCTACCTGCCCGGGGTGGCCTCCTCACCGATAAACTCATCTTT. The chain is built from TRAV29/DV5 and TRDJ1; 8 nucleotides agree with TRDD2. The CDR3 consists of 22 residues. The junction had 26 bases not matched to a gene; V was cut back by 0 bases and J by 1 base. Per germline, CDR1 NSMFDY and CDR2 ISSIKDK.

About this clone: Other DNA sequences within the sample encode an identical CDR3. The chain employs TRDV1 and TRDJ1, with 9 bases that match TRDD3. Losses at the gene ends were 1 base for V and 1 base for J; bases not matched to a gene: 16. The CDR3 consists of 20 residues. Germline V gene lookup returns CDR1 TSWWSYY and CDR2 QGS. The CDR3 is CALGEPTYLLGDRGTDKLIF. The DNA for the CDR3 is TGTGCTCTTGGGGAACCAACTTACTTATTGGGGGATAGGGGCACCGATAAACTCATCTTT.

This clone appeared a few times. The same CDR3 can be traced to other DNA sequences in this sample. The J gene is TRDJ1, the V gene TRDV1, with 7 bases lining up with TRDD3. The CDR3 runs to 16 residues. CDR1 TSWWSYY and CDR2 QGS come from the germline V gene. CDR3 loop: CALTPNWGSYTDKLIF. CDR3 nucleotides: TGTGCCCTTACTCCGAACTGGGGATCGTACACCGATAAACTCATCTTT.

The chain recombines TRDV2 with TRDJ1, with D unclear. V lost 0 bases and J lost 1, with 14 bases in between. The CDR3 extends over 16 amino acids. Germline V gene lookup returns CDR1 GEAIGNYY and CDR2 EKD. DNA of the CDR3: TGTGCCTGTGACACCAAGTGGGCCAGCGGCACCGATAAACTCATCTTT. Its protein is CACDTKWASGTDKLIF.

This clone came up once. This CDR3 is CALGEPRATGGSLHDKLIF. The CDR3, as DNA: TGTGCTCTTGGGGAACCAAGGGCTACTGGGGGATCTTTGCACGATAAACTCATCTTT. The chain recombines TRDV1 with TRDJ1; 10 bases line up with TRDD3. In germline, CDR1 is TSWWSYY, CDR2 QGS. V lost 1 base to trimming and J lost 4 bases; unmatched junction nucleotides: 15. The CDR3 sequence is 19 residues long.

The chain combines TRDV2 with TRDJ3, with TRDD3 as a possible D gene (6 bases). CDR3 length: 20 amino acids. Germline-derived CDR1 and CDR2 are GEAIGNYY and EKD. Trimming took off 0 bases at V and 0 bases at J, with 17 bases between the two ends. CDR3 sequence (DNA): TGTGCCTGTGACACCCCCTTGGGGGTCTTCAGCTCCTGGGACACCCGACAGATGTTTTTC. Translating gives CACDTPLGVFSSWDTRQMFF.

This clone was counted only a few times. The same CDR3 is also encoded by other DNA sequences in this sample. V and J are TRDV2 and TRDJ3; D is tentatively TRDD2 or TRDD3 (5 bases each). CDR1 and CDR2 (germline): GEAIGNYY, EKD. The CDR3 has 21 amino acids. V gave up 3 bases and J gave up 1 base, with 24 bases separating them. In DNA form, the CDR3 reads TGTGCCTGTGACTCGGGAGGGGGCTACGCCTACGATTCCTGGGACACCCGACAGATGTTTTTC. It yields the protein CACDSGGGYAYDSWDTRQMFF.

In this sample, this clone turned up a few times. The CDR3 bases are TGTGCTCTTGGGGAACTTCGCACGGAGAGTCGGGGGATAGGGGTTAAACTCATCTTT. This codes for CALGELRTESRGIGVKLIF. V usage is TRDV1 and J usage is TRDJ1, with 8 positions matching TRDD3. The CDR3 has 19 amino acids. The germline CDR1 and CDR2 sequences are TSWWSYY and QGS. V was pared by 0 bases and J by 7 bases, with 19 bases of the junction left unmatched.

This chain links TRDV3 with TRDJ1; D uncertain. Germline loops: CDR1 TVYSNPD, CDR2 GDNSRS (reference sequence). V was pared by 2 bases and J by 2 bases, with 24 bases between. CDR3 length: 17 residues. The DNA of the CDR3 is TGTGCCTTTTTGTTTCTTGATAGGTCCCCGTGGACCGATAAACTCATCTTT. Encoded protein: CAFLFLDRSPWTDKLIF.

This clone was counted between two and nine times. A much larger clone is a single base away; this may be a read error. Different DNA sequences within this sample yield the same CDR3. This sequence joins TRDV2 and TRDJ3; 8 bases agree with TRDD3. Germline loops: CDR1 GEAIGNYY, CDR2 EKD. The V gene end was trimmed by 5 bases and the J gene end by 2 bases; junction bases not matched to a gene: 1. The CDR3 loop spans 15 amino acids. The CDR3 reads CACVWGTWDTRQMFF. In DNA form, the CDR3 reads TGTGCCTGTGTCTGGGGGACCTGGGACACCCGACAGATGTTTTTC.

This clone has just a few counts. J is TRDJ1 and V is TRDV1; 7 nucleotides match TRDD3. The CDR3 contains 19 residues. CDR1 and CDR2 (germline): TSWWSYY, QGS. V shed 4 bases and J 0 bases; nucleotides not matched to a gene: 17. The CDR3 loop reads CALGVPLGIKGAYTDKLIF. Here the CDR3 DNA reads TGTGCTCTTGGGGTCCCGTTGGGGATAAAGGGCGCGTACACCGATAAACTCATCTTT.

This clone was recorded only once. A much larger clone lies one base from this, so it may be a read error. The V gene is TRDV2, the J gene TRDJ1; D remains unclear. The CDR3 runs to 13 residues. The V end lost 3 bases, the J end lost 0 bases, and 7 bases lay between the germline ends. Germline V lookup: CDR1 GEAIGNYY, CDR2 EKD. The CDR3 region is CACDLLYTDKLIF. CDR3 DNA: TGTGCCTGTGACCTGCTCTACACCGATAAACTCATCTTT.

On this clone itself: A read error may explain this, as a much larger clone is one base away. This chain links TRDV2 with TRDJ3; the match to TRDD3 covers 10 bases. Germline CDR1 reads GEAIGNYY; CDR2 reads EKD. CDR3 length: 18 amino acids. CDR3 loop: CACDTGGYNSWYTRQMFF. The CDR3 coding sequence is TGTGCCTGTGACACTGGGGGATACAACTCCTGGTACACCCGACAGATGTTTTTC.

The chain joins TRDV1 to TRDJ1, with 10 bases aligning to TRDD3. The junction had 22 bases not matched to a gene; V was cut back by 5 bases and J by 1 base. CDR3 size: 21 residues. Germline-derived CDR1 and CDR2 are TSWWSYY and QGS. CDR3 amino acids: CALGIFLYWGMPTYSTDKLIF. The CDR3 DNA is TGTGCTCTTGGGATTTTTCTTTACTGGGGGATGCCGACTTATTCCACCGATAAACTCATCTTT.